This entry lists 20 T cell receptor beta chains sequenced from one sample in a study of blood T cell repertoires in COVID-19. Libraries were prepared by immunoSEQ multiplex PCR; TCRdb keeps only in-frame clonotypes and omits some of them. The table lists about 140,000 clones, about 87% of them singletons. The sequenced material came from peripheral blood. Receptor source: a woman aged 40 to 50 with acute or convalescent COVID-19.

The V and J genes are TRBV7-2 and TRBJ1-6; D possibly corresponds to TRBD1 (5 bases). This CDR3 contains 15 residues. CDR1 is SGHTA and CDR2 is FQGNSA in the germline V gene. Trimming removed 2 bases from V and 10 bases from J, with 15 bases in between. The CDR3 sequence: CASSLRGGENSPLHF. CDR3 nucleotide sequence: TGTGCCAGCAGCTTAAGGGGAGGCGAGAACTCACCCCTCCACTTT.

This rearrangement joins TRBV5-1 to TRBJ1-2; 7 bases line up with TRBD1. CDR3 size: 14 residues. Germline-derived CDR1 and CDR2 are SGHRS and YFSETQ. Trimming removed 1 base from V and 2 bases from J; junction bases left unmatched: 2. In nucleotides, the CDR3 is TGCGCCAGCAGCTTGACAGGGGACAACTATGGCTACACCTTC. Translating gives CASSLTGDNYGYTF.

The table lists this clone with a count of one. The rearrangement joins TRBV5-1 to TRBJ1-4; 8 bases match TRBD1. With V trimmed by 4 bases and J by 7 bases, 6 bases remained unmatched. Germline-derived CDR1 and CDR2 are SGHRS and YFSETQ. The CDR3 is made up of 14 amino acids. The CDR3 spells CASSGQGRGEKLFF. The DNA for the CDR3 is TGCGCCAGCAGCGGACAGGGAAGGGGTGAAAAACTGTTTTTT.

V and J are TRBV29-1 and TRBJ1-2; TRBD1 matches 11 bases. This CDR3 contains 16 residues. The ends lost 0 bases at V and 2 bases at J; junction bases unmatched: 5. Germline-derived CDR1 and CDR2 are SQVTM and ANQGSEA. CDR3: CSVEESGQGANYGYTF. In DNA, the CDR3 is TGCAGCGTTGAAGAGTCCGGACAGGGGGCGAACTATGGCTACACCTTC.

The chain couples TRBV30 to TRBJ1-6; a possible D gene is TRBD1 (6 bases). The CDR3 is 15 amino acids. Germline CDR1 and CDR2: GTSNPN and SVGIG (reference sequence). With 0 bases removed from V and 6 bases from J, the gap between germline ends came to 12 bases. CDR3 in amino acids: CAWSVRTGPNSPLHF. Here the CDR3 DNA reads TGTGCCTGGAGTGTACGAACAGGGCCTAATTCACCCCTCCACTTT.

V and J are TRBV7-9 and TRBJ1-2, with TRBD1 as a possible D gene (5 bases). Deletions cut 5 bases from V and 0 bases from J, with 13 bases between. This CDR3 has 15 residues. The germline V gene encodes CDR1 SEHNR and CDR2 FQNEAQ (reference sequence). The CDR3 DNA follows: TGTGCCAGCAGCCTTCGACAGCCAGCTAACTATGGCTACACCTTC. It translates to CASSLRQPANYGYTF.

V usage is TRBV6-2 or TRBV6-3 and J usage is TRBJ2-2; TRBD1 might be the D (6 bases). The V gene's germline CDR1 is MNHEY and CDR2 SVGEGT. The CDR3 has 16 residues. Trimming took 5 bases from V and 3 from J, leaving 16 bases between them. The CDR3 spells CASSPHRVLYTGELFF. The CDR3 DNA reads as TGTGCCAGCAGTCCCCACAGGGTTTTATACACCGGGGAGCTGTTTTTT.

CDR3 bases: TGTGCCTGGAGTGCCGGACAGGGCCAGTATAGCAATCAGCCCCAGCATTTT. The encoded protein is CAWSAGQGQYSNQPQHF. J is TRBJ1-5 and V is TRBV30; 8 positions agree with TRBD1. V lost 1 base to trimming and J lost 0 bases; unmatched junction nucleotides: 8. CDR3 size: 17 residues. Germline V gene lookup returns CDR1 GTSNPN and CDR2 SVGIG (reference sequence).

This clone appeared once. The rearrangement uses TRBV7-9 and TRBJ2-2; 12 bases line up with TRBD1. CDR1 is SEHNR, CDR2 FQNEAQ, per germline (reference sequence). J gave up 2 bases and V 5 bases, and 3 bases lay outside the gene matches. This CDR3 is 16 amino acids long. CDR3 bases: TGTGCCAGCAGCGGGACAGGGGGCGCCAACACCGGGGAGCTGTTTTTT. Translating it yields CASSGTGGANTGELFF.

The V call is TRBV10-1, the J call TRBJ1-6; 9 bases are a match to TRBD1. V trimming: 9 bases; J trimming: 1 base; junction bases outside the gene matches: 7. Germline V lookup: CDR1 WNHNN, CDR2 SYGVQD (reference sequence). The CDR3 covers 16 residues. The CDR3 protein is CARTGGEASYNSPLHF. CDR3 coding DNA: TGCGCCAGAACAGGGGGCGAGGCATCCTATAATTCACCCCTCCACTTT.

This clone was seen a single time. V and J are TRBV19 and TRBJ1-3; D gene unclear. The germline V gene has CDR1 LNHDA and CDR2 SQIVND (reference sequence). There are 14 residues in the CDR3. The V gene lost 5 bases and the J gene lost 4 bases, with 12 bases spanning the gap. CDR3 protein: CASSPKLQGNTIYF. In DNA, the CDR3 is TGTGCCAGTAGTCCAAAACTTCAAGGAAACACCATATATTTT.

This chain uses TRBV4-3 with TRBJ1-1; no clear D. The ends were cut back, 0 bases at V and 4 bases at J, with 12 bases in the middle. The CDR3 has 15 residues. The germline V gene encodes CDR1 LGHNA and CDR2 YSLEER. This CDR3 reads CASSQDEALGTEAFF. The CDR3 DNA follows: TGCGCCAGCAGCCAAGATGAGGCCCTGGGCACTGAAGCTTTCTTT.

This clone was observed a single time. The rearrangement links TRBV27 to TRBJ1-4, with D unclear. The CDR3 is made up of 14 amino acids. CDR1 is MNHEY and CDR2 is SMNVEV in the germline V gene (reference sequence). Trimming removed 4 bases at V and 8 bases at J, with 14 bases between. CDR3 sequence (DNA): TGTGCCAGCAGTTCCGTTCTCACTCGGGAAAAACTGTTTTTT. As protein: CASSSVLTREKLFF.

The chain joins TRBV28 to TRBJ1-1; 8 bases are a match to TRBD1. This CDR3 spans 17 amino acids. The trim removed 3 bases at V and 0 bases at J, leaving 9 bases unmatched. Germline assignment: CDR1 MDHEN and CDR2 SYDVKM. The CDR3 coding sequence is TGTGCCAGCAGTTTGACAGGGGAAAGTTACATGAACACTGAAGCTTTCTTT. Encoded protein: CASSLTGESYMNTEAFF.

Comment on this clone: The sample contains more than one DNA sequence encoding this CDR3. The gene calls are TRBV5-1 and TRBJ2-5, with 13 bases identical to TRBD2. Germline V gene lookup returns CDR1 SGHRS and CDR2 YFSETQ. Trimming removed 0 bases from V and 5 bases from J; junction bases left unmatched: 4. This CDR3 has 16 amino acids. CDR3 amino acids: CASSLELAGGWETQYF. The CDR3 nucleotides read TGCGCCAGCAGCTTGGAACTAGCGGGAGGGTGGGAGACCCAGTACTTC.

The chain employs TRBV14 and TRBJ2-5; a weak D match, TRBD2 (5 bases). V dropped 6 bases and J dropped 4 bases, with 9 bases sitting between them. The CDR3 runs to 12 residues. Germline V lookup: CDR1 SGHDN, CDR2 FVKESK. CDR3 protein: CASRHGGETQYF. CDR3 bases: TGTGCCAGCAGGCACGGAGGAGAGACCCAGTACTTC.

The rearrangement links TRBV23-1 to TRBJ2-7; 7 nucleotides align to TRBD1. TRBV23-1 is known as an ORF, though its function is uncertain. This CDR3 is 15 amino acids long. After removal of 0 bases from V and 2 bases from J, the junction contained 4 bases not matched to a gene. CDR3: CASSQSPGTAYEQYF. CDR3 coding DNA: TGCGCCAGCAGTCAATCGCCCGGGACAGCCTACGAGCAGTACTTC.

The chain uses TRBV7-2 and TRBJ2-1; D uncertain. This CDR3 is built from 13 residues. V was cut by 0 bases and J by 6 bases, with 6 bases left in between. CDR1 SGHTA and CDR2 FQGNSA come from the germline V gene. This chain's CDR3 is CASSLALANEQFF. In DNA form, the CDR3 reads TGTGCCAGCAGCTTAGCCTTGGCCAATGAGCAGTTCTTC.

This CDR3 is CASSGTGLDNSPLHF. For the CDR3, the DNA is TGCGCCAGCAGCGGCACAGGGCTGGATAATTCACCCCTCCACTTT. The rearrangement links TRBV5-1 to TRBJ1-6, with D possibly TRBD1 on 6 matching bases. In germline, CDR1 is SGHRS, CDR2 YFSETQ. V shed 4 bases and J shed 5 bases, with 13 bases lying between them. This CDR3 spans 15 amino acids.

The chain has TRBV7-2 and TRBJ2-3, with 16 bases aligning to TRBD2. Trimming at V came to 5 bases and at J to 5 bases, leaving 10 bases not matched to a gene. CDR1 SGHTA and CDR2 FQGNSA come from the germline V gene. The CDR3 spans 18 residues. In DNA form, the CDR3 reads TGTGCCAGCAGCCATCCCGGGACTAGCGGGAGGGCCGGAGATACGCAGTATTTT. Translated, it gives CASSHPGTSGRAGDTQYF. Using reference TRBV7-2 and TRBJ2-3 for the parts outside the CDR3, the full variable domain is GAGVSQSPSNKVTEKGKDVELRCDPISGHTALYWYRQSLGQGLEFLIYFQGNSAPDKSGLPSDRFSAERTGGSVSTLTIQRTQQEDSAVYLCASSHPGTSGRAGDTQYFGPGTRLTVL.